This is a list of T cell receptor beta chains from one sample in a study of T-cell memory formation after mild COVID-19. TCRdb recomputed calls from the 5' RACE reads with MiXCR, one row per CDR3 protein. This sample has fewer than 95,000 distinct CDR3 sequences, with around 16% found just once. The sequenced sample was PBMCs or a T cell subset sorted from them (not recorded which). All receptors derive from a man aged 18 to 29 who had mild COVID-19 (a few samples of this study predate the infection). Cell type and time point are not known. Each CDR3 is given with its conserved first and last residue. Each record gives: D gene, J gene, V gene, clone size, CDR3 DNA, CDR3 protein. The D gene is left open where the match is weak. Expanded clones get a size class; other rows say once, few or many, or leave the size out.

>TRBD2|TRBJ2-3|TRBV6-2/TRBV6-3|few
TGTGCCAGCAGTTACTCGACTAGCGGGGGGCGGGATACGCAGTATTTT
CASSYSTSGGRDTQYF
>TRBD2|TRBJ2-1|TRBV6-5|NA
TGTGCCAGCAGTAACCCGGGGGGGGATCATGAGCAGTTCTTC
CASSNPGGDHEQFF
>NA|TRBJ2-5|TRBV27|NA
TGTGCCAGCAGTTTACAGGGTAGATGGGAGACCCAGTACTTC
CASSLQGRWETQYF
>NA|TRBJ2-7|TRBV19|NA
TGTGCCAGTAGTCCGGGGGTCAATTCGGCCTCCTACGAGCAGTACTTC
CASSPGVNSASYEQYF
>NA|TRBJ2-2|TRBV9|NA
TGTGCCAGCAGCGGCGGGAAGGGGAACACCGGGGAGCTGTTTTTT
CASSGGKGNTGELFF
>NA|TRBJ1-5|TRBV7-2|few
TGTGCCAGCAGCTTGGCAAGGGGAGGCAATCAGCCCCAGCATTTT
CASSLARGGNQPQHF
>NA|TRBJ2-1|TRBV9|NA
TGTGCCAGCAGCCCCCTGAGCAATGAGCAGTTCTTC
CASSPLSNEQFF
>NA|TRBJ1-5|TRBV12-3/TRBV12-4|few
TGTGCCAGCAGTTTTAATCCAGGAATATATAGCAATCAGCCCCAGCATTTT
CASSFNPGIYSNQPQHF
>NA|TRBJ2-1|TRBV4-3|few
TGCGCCAGCAGCCGCCTCCGGGACCAGCTGTACAATGAGCAGTTCTTC
CASSRLRDQLYNEQFF
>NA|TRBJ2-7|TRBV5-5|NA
TGTGCCAGCAGCAGAGCGACAGTTCTGGATTTCTACGAGCAGTACTTC
CASSRATVLDFYEQYF
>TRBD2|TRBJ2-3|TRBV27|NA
TGTGCCAGCCAAAGGGGACTAGCCAGAGATACGCAGTATTTT
CASQRGLARDTQYF
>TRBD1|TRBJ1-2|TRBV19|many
TGTGCCAGTAGTATAGCTGGGACAGAAGCCTATGGCTACACCTTC
CASSIAGTEAYGYTF
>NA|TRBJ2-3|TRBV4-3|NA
TGCGCCAGCAGACTGGGCGGGGCGAGTACAGATACGCAGTATTTT
CASRLGGASTDTQYF
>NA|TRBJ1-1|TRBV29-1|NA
TGCAGCGTTGAGGAGAACACTGAAGCTTTCTTT
CSVEENTEAFF
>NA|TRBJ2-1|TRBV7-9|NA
TGTGCCAGCAGCTCGGGTAGTGGAATGAGCTCCTACAATGAGCAGTTCTTC
CASSSGSGMSSYNEQFF
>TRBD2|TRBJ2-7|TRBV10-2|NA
TGCGCCAGCAAGATGGGACTAGCGGTATACGAGCAGTACTTC
CASKMGLAVYEQYF
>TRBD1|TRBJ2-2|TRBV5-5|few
TGTGCCAGCAGCTGGGGACAGGGGGCCCGGGAGCTGTTTTTT
CASSWGQGARELFF
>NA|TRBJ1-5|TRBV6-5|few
TGTGCCAGCAGTTACTCGGGTGGGGGTTTGGGTCAGCCCCAGCATTTT
CASSYSGGGLGQPQHF
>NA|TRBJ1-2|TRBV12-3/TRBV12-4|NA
TGTGCCAGCAGTCCCCCCCCGTATCGGGGCTACACCTTC
CASSPPPYRGYTF
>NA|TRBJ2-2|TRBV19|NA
TGTGCCAGTAGTTTTGTGGCCGGGGAGCTGATTTTT
CASSFVAGELIF
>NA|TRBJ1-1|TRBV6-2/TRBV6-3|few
TGTGCTACCCGACCCACTGAAGCTTTCTTT
CATRPTEAFF
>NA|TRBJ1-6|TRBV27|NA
TGTGCCAGCAGTTCCCTGGAGGCTGGGAATTCACCCCTCCACTTT
CASSSLEAGNSPLHF
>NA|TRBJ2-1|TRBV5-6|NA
TGTGCCAGCAGCCCGGGCCTCCCCAATGAGCAGTTCTTC
CASSPGLPNEQFF
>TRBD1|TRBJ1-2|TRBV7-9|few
TGTGCCAGCAGCCCCGGGACAGGGGGTCGGGGCTACACCTTC
CASSPGTGGRGYTF
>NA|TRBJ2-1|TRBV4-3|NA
TGCGCCAGCAGCCAAGATCTCACTACCACGAGCCATTACAATGAGCAGTTCTTC
CASSQDLTTTSHYNEQFF
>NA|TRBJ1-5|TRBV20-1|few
TGCAGTGCTAGAGAGGGGCCTTTTAATCAGCCCCAGCATTTT
CSAREGPFNQPQHF
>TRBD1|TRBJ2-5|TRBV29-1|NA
TGCAGCGTTGATGGGGACAGAAGCCAAGAGACCCAGTACTTC
CSVDGDRSQETQYF
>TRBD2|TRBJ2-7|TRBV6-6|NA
TGTGCCAGCAGTCCTCCCGAGACTAGCGGGGGTTGGTCTGGGGAGCAGTACTTC
CASSPPETSGGWSGEQYF
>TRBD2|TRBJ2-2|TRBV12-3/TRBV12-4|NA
TGTGCCAGCAGTGCCGTGCCGCGGGGGGGCCCCGGGGAGCTGTTTTTT
CASSAVPRGGPGELFF
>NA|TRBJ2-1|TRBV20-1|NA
TGCAGTGCTTTAGAGCATCCTGAGCAGTTCTTC
CSALEHPEQFF
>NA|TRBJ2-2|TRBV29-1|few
TGCAGCGTTCGGTGGTCCGCAGATTACTTGAACACCGGGGAGCTGTTTTTT
CSVRWSADYLNTGELFF
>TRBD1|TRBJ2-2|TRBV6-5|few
TGTGCCAGCAGTTGGACAGGGTCGAACACCGGGGAGCTGTTTTTT
CASSWTGSNTGELFF
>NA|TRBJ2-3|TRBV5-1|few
TGCGCCAGCAGCTTGCGGTATCTTCTCACAGATACGCAGTATTTT
CASSLRYLLTDTQYF
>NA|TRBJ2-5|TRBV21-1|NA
TGTGCCAGCAGCATTAGGGGGATCGGTGGCGGAGAGACCCAGTACTTC
CASSIRGIGGGETQYF
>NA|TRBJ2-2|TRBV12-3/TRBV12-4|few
TGTGCCAGCAGGGTAGGGACCGGGGAGCTGTTTTTT
CASRVGTGELFF
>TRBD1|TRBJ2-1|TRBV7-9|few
TGTGCCAGCAGCATCAAAGGACAGGCTCCCAATGAGCAGTTCTTC
CASSIKGQAPNEQFF
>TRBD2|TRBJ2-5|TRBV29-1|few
TGCAGCGTTGTCCGTGCGGGGGGGTATCAAGAGACCCAGTACTTC
CSVVRAGGYQETQYF
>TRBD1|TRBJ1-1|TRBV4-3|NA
TGCGCCAGCAGCCAAGATGGGGCAGGGGGCCCTGAAGCTTTCTTT
CASSQDGAGGPEAFF
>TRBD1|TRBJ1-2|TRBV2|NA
TGTGCCAGCAGTGCGATTACTGGGACAGGGTATGGCTACACCTTC
CASSAITGTGYGYTF
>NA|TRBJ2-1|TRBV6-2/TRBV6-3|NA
TGTGCCAGCAGTTGGTATCAGGCGTATGAGCAGTTCTTC
CASSWYQAYEQFF
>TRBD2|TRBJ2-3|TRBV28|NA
TGTGCCAGCAGTCCCGTTAAGTCCAGCGGGGGCGATACGCAGTATTTT
CASSPVKSSGGDTQYF
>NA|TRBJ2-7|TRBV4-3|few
TGCGCCAGCAGCCAAGTCAGGGCCGGGGCCTACGAGCAGTACTTC
CASSQVRAGAYEQYF
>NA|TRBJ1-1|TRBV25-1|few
TGTGCCGTTATAGGGTATAGCTCCACTGAAGCTTTCTTT
CAVIGYSSTEAFF
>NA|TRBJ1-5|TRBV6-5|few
TGTGCCAGCAGTTATCAGGGTCTTGGTCAGCCCCAGCATTTT
CASSYQGLGQPQHF
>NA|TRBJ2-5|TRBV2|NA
TGTGCCAGCCGAGTGTGGACGGCAACCCAAGAGACCCAGTACTTC
CASRVWTATQETQYF
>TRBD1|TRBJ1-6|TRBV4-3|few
TGCGCCAGCAGCCAAGGGACAGGCCTTAGCTCCTATAATTCACCCCTCCACTTT
CASSQGTGLSSYNSPLHF
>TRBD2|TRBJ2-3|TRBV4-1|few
TGCGCCAGCAGGAGCGGGGGATCAGCAGATACGCAGTATTTT
CASRSGGSADTQYF
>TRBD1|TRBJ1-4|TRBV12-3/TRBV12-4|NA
TGTGCCAGCAGTTTAATCCCCTTTTTGACAGGGGGGAGCGAAAAACTGTTTTTT
CASSLIPFLTGGSEKLFF
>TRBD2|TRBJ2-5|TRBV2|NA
TGTGCCAGCAGTGAACCCAGCGGGGGGGCCGGGACCCAGTACTTC
CASSEPSGGAGTQYF
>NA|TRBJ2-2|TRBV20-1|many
TGCAGTGCCGCCGGGACAACTAACACCGGGGAGCTGTTTTTT
CSAAGTTNTGELFF
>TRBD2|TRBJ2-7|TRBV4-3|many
TGCGCCAGCAGCCAAGATCTAGCGGGGGGCTCCTACGAGCAGTACTTC
CASSQDLAGGSYEQYF